What follows are 32 T cell receptor beta chains derived from one specimen sequenced in a study of beta chain features in type 1 diabetes. General observations from the study: TCRB CDR3s from Type 1 diabetes patients were moderately but significantly shorter in all four CD4+ subsets.

Of the isolated RNA, all was reverse transcribed, and so the sequenced material was expressed TCRB transcripts. Sequencing was performed with immunoSEQ multiplex PCR; in TCRdb, only in-frame clones are kept and a portion is missing. The table lists approximately 150,000 clones, approximately 13% of them singletons. These TCRs are of unknown antigen specificity. Specimen: central memory CD4+ T cells from blood. These receptors all come from a man aged 18-30 years with type 1 diabetes.

The V gene is TRBV18, the J gene TRBJ1-1; D gene unclear. This CDR3 has 13 residues. V was cut by 5 bases and J by 2 bases, with 9 bases left in between. The V gene's germline CDR1 is KGHSH and CDR2 LQKENI. CDR3 coding DNA: TGTGCCAGCTCAATACATGGAAACACTGAAGCTTTCTTT. This translates into CASSIHGNTEAFF. The complete variable domain, with remaining parts taken from reference TRBV18 and TRBJ1-1, reads NAGVMQNPRHLVRRRGQEARLRCSPMKGHSHVYWYRQLPEEGLKFMVYLQKENIIDESGMPKERFSAEFPKEGPSILRIQQVVRGDSAAYFCASSIHGNTEAFFGQGTRLTVV.

This clone was seen a handful of times. This rearrangement joins TRBV2 to TRBJ1-4; a weak D match, TRBD1 (6 bases). Trimming pared 3 bases from V and 8 bases from J, leaving 10 bases between. The germline CDR1 and CDR2 sequences are SNHLY and FYNNEI. This CDR3 spans 13 amino acids. CDR3 DNA: TGTGCCAGCAGTGACAGGGGTGGAGAAAAACTGTTTTTT. Protein product: CASSDRGGEKLFF.

This chain's CDR3 is CASSPGGARSNSPLHF. The DNA for the CDR3 is TGTGCCAGCAGCCCAGGGGGGGCCAGGAGCAATTCACCCCTCCACTTT. The rearrangement uses TRBV9 and TRBJ1-6; 7 positions agree with TRBD1. Germline V CDR1 and CDR2: SGDLS, YYNGEE. There are 16 residues in the CDR3. The trim removed 4 bases at V and 7 bases at J, leaving 11 bases unmatched.

A few counts support this clone. This same CDR3 is encoded by further DNA sequences in the sample. The chain combines TRBV29-1 with TRBJ2-7; D may match TRBD1 or TRBD2 (5 bases each). This CDR3 spans 12 amino acids. The V end lost 5 bases, the J end lost 3 bases, and 11 bases lay between the germline ends. Germline CDR1 is SQVTM and CDR2 is ANQGSEA. The CDR3 spells CSVLRDGYEQYF. The CDR3 DNA reads TGCAGCGTTCTCCGGGACGGCTACGAGCAGTACTTC.

The CDR3 DNA reads as TGCGCCAGCAGCTTGGAACAGGGGGCCGATACGCAGTATTTT. This sequence encodes CASSLEQGADTQYF. This chain connects TRBV5-1 to TRBJ2-3, with 9 bases fitting TRBD1. Trimming took 0 bases from V and 6 from J; bases not matched to a gene: 2. The CDR3 runs 14 residues. Germline assignment: CDR1 SGHRS and CDR2 YFSETQ.

This clone appeared many times. The chain employs TRBV14 and TRBJ1-6, with TRBD1 matching over 7 bases. The junction had 5 bases not matched to a gene; V was cut back by 1 base and J by 11 bases. The CDR3 spans 14 residues. Germline V gene data show CDR1 as SGHDN and CDR2 as FVKESK. The CDR3 loop reads CASSQGQGDAPLHF. Here the CDR3 DNA reads TGTGCCAGCAGCCAAGGGCAGGGGGACGCACCCCTCCACTTT.

The V call is TRBV18, the J call TRBJ2-1; 8 positions match TRBD2. This CDR3 region has 16 residues. The germline CDR1 and CDR2 sequences are KGHSH and LQKENI. The V and J ends lost 1 base and 8 bases, in that order; junction bases with no gene match: 10. CDR3 loop: CASSPQVAGITDEQFF. For the CDR3, the DNA is TGTGCCAGCTCACCACAAGTAGCGGGGATTACGGATGAGCAGTTCTTC.

This clone was counted at least ten times. The DNA of the CDR3 is TGTGCCAGCCACCGGGGCTTGACAGCTATCTACGAGCAGTACTTC. Translation gives CASHRGLTAIYEQYF. This rearrangement joins TRBV28 to TRBJ2-7, with D perhaps matching TRBD1 or TRBD2 (5 bases each). Germline V gene lookup returns CDR1 MDHEN and CDR2 SYDVKM. Trimming shortened V by 8 bases and J by 3 bases, and 20 bases separated the two germline ends. The CDR3 has 15 residues.

The rearrangement uses TRBV14 and TRBJ2-7; TRBD2 aligns across 8 bases. The CDR3 consists of 13 residues. In germline, CDR1 is SGHDN, CDR2 FVKESK. J was trimmed by 2 bases and V by 4 bases; bases with no gene match: 1. CDR3 region: CASSLAGPYEQYF. The DNA of the CDR3 is TGTGCCAGCAGCCTAGCGGGGCCCTACGAGCAGTACTTC.

CDR3 in DNA: TGCGCCAGCAGTCAGGACAGGGTTGGAGGCAATGAGCAGTTCTTC. Protein product: CASSQDRVGGNEQFF. The chain carries TRBV5-1 and TRBJ2-1; the match to TRBD1 covers 8 bases. J gave up 6 bases and V 5 bases, and 10 bases lay outside the gene matches. The CDR3 contains 15 residues. Germline assignment: CDR1 SGHRS and CDR2 YFSETQ.

In its sample, this clone ranks as medium-sized. The CDR3 DNA is TGTGCCAGTGCCCCCCTATCTGGGGGTAACACTGAAGCTTTCTTT. Translating gives CASAPLSGGNTEAFF. This chain connects TRBV19 to TRBJ1-1; weak D call: TRBD1 (5 bases). The CDR3 is 15 residues long. Germline-derived CDR1 and CDR2 are LNHDA and SQIVND (reference sequence). Trimming left V 8 bases short and J 2 bases short, with 18 bases between.

This chain links TRBV5-1 with TRBJ1-1; no definite D call. Germline V CDR1 and CDR2: SGHRS, YFSETQ. The CDR3 length is 13 residues. Trimming removed 4 bases at V and 0 bases at J, with 7 bases between. The CDR3 DNA is TGCGCCAGCAGCCTGGAGTTGAACACTGAAGCTTTCTTT. The encoded protein is CASSLELNTEAFF.

The chain has TRBV28 and TRBJ2-7; TRBD2 agrees at 7 bases. The germline CDR1 and CDR2 sequences are MDHEN and SYDVKM. The V segment lost 6 bases and the J segment 6 bases; nucleotides outside the gene matches: 5. This CDR3 has 12 amino acids. The CDR3 nucleotides read TGTGCCAGCAGAACTAGCGACGGCGAGCAGTACTTC. Residues: CASRTSDGEQYF.

Sample share makes this clone medium-sized. The chain uses TRBV16 and TRBJ2-7; the D is unclear. CDR3 length: 12 residues. Germline V gene sequence: CDR1 KGHSY, CDR2 FQNENV. V was shortened by 2 bases and J by 2 bases, with 4 bases between the two germline ends. The CDR3 DNA reads as TGTGCCAGCAGCCAAAACGCCTACGAGCAGTACTTC. This sequence encodes CASSQNAYEQYF.

V is TRBV5-6 and J is TRBJ2-7; D tentatively reads TRBD1 or TRBD2 (5 bases each). The length of the CDR3 is 14 residues. V was cut by 0 bases and J by 6 bases, with 13 bases left in between. The germline V gene has CDR1 SGHDT and CDR2 YYEEEE. The CDR3 loop is CASSLGGERTEQYF. The CDR3 bases are TGTGCCAGCAGCTTGGGAGGGGAGAGGACCGAGCAGTACTTC.

To note about this clone: Different DNA sequences within this sample yield the same CDR3. This sequence joins TRBV5-1 and TRBJ2-1; D is perhaps TRBD1 (6 bases). The CDR3 covers 15 residues. With 0 bases removed from V and 4 bases from J, the gap between germline ends came to 11 bases. Germline V gene lookup returns CDR1 SGHRS and CDR2 YFSETQ. Here the CDR3 DNA reads TGCGCCAGCAGCTTGGTGGCAGGGGAGTACAATGAGCAGTTCTTC. Amino acids: CASSLVAGEYNEQFF.

V usage is TRBV10-3 and J usage is TRBJ1-1; D uncertain. Germline V lookup: CDR1 ENHRY, CDR2 SYGVKD. Trimming stripped 6 bases from V and 5 bases from J, with 16 bases between. The CDR3 contains 14 residues. CDR3 DNA sequence: TGTGCCATCAGCCGGACCGAACCGGGGACTGAAGCTTTCTTT. Encoded protein: CAISRTEPGTEAFF.

The table lists this clone with a few counts. This sequence joins TRBV7-9 and TRBJ2-7, with D maybe TRBD1 (6 bases). The CDR3 runs to 18 residues. Trimming stripped 5 bases from V and 0 bases from J, with 23 bases between. Germline assignment: CDR1 SEHNR and CDR2 FQNEAQ (reference sequence). The CDR3 nucleotides read TGTGCCAGCAGCATAATCGGGGAAACAGGGATTAGCTCCTACGAGCAGTACTTC. Translated, it gives CASSIIGETGISSYEQYF. Full variable domain (remainder filled in from reference TRBV7-9 and TRBJ2-7): DTGVSQNPRHKITKRGQNVTFRCDPISEHNRLYWYRQTLGQGPEFLTYFQNEAQLEKSRLLSDRFSAERPKGSFSTLEIQRTEQGDSAMYLCASSIIGETGISSYEQYFGPGTRLTVT.

This clone was detected a few times. The chain links TRBV18 to TRBJ1-6; 7 bases fit TRBD1. Trimming cost V 1 base and J 10 bases; bases outside gene matches: 13. The germline V gene encodes CDR1 KGHSH and CDR2 LQKENI. The CDR3 has 17 residues. The CDR3 here is CASSPRAPGQDGSPLHF. The DNA for the CDR3 is TGTGCCAGCTCACCACGAGCCCCCGGACAGGACGGGTCACCCCTCCACTTT. The variable domain in full, completed from reference TRBV18 and TRBJ1-6, reads NAGVMQNPRHLVRRRGQEARLRCSPMKGHSHVYWYRQLPEEGLKFMVYLQKENIIDESGMPKERFSAEFPKEGPSILRIQQVVRGDSAAYFCASSPRAPGQDGSPLHFGNGTRLTVT.

The chain combines TRBV7-9 with TRBJ1-1; tentative D call: TRBD1 (5 bases). Germline CDR1 and CDR2: SEHNR and FQNEAQ (reference sequence). The CDR3 covers 15 residues. Deletions cut 5 bases from V and 0 bases from J, with 13 bases between. The CDR3 here is CASSQGTSMNTEAFF. In DNA form, the CDR3 reads TGTGCCAGCAGCCAAGGGACGTCCATGAACACTGAAGCTTTCTTT.

Worth noting for this clone: A read error may explain this, as a much larger clone is one base away. The same CDR3 arises from other DNA sequences in this sample as well. The V call is TRBV4-1, the J call TRBJ2-1; D perhaps matches TRBD2 (6 bases). CDR1 and CDR2 (germline): MGHRA, YSYEKL. The CDR3 contains 14 residues. Deletions cut 0 bases from V and 7 bases from J, with 10 bases between. The chain's CDR3 is CASSQETRGNEQFF. The CDR3 region has the DNA TGCGCCAGCAGCCAAGAGACTAGAGGGAATGAGCAGTTCTTC.

The J gene is TRBJ2-5, the V gene TRBV7-2; D remains ambiguous. Germline V CDR1 and CDR2: SGHTA, FQGNSA. V was trimmed by 6 bases and J by 2 bases, leaving 7 bases between them. The CDR3 contains 12 residues. CDR3 in amino acids: CASRSLQETQYF. Written as DNA, the CDR3 is TGTGCCAGCAGGAGTTTACAAGAGACCCAGTACTTC.

This clone was observed a few times. The chain is built from TRBV16 and TRBJ1-6, with no clear D. The V end was cut by 3 bases, the J end by 10 bases, with 16 bases between. Germline V lookup: CDR1 KGHSY, CDR2 FQNENV. The CDR3 has 15 residues. CDR3 bases: TGTGCCAGCAGCCAGGAAGGCATGGTCGGGTCACCCCTCCACTTT. Encoded protein: CASSQEGMVGSPLHF.

The chain uses TRBV10-3 and TRBJ2-2; no firm D call. Germline CDR1 and CDR2: ENHRY and SYGVKD. The CDR3 loop spans 13 amino acids. V lost 0 bases and J lost 6, with 5 bases in between. CDR3 nucleotide sequence: TGTGCCATCAGTGAGTCTATAGCCGGGGAGCTGTTTTTT. This codes for CAISESIAGELFF.

This clone came up a few times. This rearrangement joins TRBV7-8 to TRBJ2-3; D possibly corresponds to TRBD1 (5 bases). The germline gives CDR1 SGHVS, CDR2 FQNEAQ. V gave up 2 bases and J gave up 4 bases, with 19 bases separating them. CDR3 length: 17 amino acids. CDR3 sequence reads: CASSLHPSVGRPDTQYF. CDR3 nucleotide sequence: TGTGCCAGCAGCTTACACCCTTCAGTGGGGCGCCCAGATACGCAGTATTTT.

For this clone: The sample contains more than one DNA sequence encoding this CDR3. The chain links TRBV30 to TRBJ1-5, with unresolved D. Germline-derived CDR1 and CDR2 are GTSNPN and SVGIG (reference sequence). CDR3 size: 13 residues. Trimming took off 5 bases at V and 0 bases at J, with 8 bases between the two ends. CDR3 sequence reads: CAWGPDSNQPQHF. CDR3 DNA: TGTGCCTGGGGGCCAGATAGCAATCAGCCCCAGCATTTT. Variable domain in full (rest from reference TRBV30 and TRBJ1-5): SQTIHQWPATLVQPVGSPLSLECTVEGTSNPNLYWYRQAAGRGLQLLFYSVGIGQISSEVPQNLSASRPQDRQFILSSKKLLLSDSGFYLCAWGPDSNQPQHFGDGTRLSIL.

The rearrangement links TRBV21-1 to TRBJ2-7; the table names TRBD1, a call not compared with the DNA. TRBV21-1 is an annotated pseudogene. The CDR3 has 15 residues. CDR3 region: CASSKGPGHIYEQYF. DNA for the CDR3: TGTGCCAGCAGCAAAGGTCCGGGACACATCTACGAGCAGTACTTC.

This sequence joins TRBV2 and TRBJ1-6, with 7 bases aligning to TRBD1. Germline trimming cut 6 bases from V and 5 bases from J; bases unmatched to any gene: 1. The CDR3 is 13 amino acids. CDR1 and CDR2 (germline): SNHLY, FYNNEI. The CDR3 is CASRGQNNSPLHF. CDR3 bases: TGTGCCAGCAGGGGACAGAATAATTCACCCCTCCACTTT.

V gene TRBV5-1 combines with J gene TRBJ1-6, with TRBD1 matching 10 bases. The CDR3 sequence is 14 residues long. After removal of 4 bases from V and 6 bases from J, the junction contained 1 base not matched to a gene. CDR1 and CDR2 from the germline V gene are SGHRS and YFSETQ. In DNA, the CDR3 is TGCGCCAGCAGCCGGGACAGGGGTAATTCACCCCTCCACTTT. Translating gives CASSRDRGNSPLHF. The complete variable domain, with remaining parts taken from reference TRBV5-1 and TRBJ1-6, reads KAGVTQTPRYLIKTRGQQVTLSCSPISGHRSVSWYQQTPGQGLQFLFEYFSETQRNKGNFPGRFSGRQFSNSRSEMNVSTLELGDSALYLCASSRDRGNSPLHFGNGTRLTVT.

This clone was counted only a few times. The chain has TRBV6-6 and TRBJ2-1; a possible D gene is TRBD2 (5 bases). The CDR3 covers 13 residues. Germline loops: CDR1 MNHNY, CDR2 SVGAGI (reference sequence). The V end lost 11 bases, the J end lost 7 bases, and 18 bases lay between the germline ends. The CDR3 DNA follows: TGTGCCCTGACGTTAATACGGGGAAATGAGCAGTTCTTC. It yields the protein CALTLIRGNEQFF.

Comments on this clone: This likely came from a read error, as a far larger clone is one base away. CDR3 sequence: CASSTHRVGAGDTQYF. CDR3 coding DNA: TGTGCCAGCAGCACACATCGGGTCGGGGCCGGGGATACGCAGTATTTT. The chain couples TRBV5-4 to TRBJ2-3; D is tentatively TRBD1 or TRBD2 (5 bases each). Trimming pared 4 bases from V and 6 bases from J, leaving 21 bases between. This CDR3 contains 16 residues. The germline V gene encodes CDR1 SGHNT and CDR2 YYREEE (reference sequence).

V is TRBV6-5 and J is TRBJ2-5; the match to TRBD2 covers 10 bases. The CDR3 contains 14 residues. V was pared by 7 bases and J by 7 bases, with 9 bases of the junction left unmatched. Germline assignment: CDR1 MNHEY and CDR2 SVGAGI. The CDR3 loop is CASIIKAGGTTQYF. CDR3 coding DNA: TGTGCCAGCATCATTAAAGCGGGGGGGACGACCCAGTACTTC.